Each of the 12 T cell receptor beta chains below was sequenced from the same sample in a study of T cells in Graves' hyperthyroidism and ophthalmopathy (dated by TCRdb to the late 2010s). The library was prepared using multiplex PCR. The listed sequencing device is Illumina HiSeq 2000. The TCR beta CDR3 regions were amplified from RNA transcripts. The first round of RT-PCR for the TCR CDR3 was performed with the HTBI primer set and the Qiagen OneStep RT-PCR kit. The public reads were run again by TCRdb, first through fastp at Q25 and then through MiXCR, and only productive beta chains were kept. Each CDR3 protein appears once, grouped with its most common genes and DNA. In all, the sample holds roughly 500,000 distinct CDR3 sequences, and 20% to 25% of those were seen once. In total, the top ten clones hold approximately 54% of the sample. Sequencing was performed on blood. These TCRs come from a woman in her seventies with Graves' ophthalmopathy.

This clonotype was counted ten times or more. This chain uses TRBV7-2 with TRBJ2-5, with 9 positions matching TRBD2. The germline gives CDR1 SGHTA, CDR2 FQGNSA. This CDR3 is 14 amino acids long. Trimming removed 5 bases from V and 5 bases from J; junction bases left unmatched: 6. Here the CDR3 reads CASSNQAGGETQYF. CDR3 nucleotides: TGTGCCAGCAGCAATCAGGCGGGAGGGGAGACCCAGTACTTC. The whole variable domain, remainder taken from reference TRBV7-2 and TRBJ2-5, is GAGVSQSPSNKVTEKGKDVELRCDPISGHTALYWYRQSLGQGLEFLIYFQGNSAPDKSGLPSDRFSAERTGGSVSTLTIQRTQQEDSAVYLCASSNQAGGETQYFGPGTRLLVL.

The CDR3 DNA reads TGTGCCACCACAGGACGGGGCGGCGAGCAGTACTTC. Translated, it gives CATTGRGGEQYF. The chain combines TRBV28 with TRBJ2-7, with D perhaps assigned TRBD1 or TRBD2 (5 bases each). This CDR3 has 12 amino acids. Trimming removed 10 bases from V and 6 bases from J, with 16 bases in between. Germline CDR1 MDHEN, CDR2 SYDVKM.

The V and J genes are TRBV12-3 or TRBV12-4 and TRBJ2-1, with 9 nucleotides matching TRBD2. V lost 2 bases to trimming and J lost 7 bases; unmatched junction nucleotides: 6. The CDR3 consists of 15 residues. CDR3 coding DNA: TGTGCCAGCAGTTTATGGCGGGAGGGCCCTAATGAGCAGTTCTTC. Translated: CASSLWREGPNEQFF.

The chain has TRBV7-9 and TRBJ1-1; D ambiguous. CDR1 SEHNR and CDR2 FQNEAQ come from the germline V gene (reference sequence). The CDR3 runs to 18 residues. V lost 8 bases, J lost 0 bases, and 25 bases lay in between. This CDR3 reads CASPEKRVRRNMNTEAFF. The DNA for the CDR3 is TGTGCCAGCCCCGAAAAGAGGGTCCGGCGAAACATGAACACTGAAGCTTTCTTT.

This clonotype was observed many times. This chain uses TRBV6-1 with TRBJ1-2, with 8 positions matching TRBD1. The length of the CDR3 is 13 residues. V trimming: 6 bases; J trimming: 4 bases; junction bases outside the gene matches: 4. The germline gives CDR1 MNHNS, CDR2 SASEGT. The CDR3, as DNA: TGTGCCAGCAGGCTGGGACAGGTCTATGGCTACACCTTC. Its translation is CASRLGQVYGYTF.

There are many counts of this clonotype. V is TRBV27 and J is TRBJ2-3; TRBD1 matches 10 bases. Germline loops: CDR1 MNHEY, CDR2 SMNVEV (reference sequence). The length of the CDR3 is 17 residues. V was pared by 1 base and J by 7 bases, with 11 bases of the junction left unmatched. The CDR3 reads CASSLLKGTGERHTQYF. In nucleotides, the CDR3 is TGTGCCAGCAGTTTATTAAAAGGGACAGGGGAACGTCATACGCAGTATTTT.

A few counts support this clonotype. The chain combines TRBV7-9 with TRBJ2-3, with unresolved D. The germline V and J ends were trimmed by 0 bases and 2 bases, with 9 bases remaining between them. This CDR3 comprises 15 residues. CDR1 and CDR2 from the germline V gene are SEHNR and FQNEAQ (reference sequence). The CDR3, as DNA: TGTGCCAGCAGCTTAGCAGAGCAGTCCACAGATACGCAGTATTTT. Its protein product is CASSLAEQSTDTQYF.

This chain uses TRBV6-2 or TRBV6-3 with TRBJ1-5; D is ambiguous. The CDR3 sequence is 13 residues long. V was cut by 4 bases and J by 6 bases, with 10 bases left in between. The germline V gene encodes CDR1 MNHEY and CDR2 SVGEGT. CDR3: CASSFSEFQPQHF. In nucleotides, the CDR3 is TGTGCCAGCAGTTTTTCGGAATTTCAGCCCCAGCATTTT.

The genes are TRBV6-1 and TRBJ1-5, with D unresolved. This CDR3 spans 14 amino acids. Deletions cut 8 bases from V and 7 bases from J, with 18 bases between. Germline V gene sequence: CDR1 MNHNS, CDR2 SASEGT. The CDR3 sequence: CASAELSGKQPQHF. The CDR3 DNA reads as TGTGCCAGCGCCGAGCTTTCCGGGAAGCAGCCCCAGCATTTT.

CDR3 DNA: TGCAGTGCTAGAGTACGCGTAGCTTTCTTT. Its translation is CSARVRVAFF. The chain carries TRBV20-1 and TRBJ1-1; the D is unclear. The V end lost 1 base, the J end lost 10 bases, and 7 bases lay between the germline ends. Germline V gene data show CDR1 as DFQATT and CDR2 as SNEGSKA (reference sequence). The CDR3 covers 10 residues.

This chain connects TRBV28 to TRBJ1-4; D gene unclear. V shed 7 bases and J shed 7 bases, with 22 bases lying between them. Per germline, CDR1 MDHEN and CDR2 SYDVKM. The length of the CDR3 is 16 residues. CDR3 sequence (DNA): TGTGCCAGCACCAAATACGCGGGCCCCCGGGGTGAAAAACTGTTTTTT. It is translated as CASTKYAGPRGEKLFF.

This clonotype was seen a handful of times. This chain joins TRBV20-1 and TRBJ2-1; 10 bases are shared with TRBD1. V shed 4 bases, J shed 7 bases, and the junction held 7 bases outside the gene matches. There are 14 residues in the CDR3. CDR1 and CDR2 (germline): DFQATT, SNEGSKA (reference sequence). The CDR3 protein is CSANRDRGRNEQFF. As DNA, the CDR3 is TGCAGTGCTAACCGGGACAGGGGCAGGAATGAGCAGTTCTTC.